The 24 T cell receptor beta chains below were found in one sample sequenced in a study of T cell clonality in common variable immunodeficiency. Data came from immunoSEQ multiplex PCR; TCRdb stores just in-frame clones and leaves some out. Found here are some 28,000 clones, no singletons; the ten largest cover about 13%. The specimen was peripheral blood mononuclear cells. The receptors here all came from a person aged 18 to 75 in good health.

This clone has only a few counts. The CDR3 is cut off 3 residues early in the read; its end comes from the germline J gene. This chain links TRBV7-6 with TRBJ2-5; 8 positions match TRBD2. V trimming: 0 bases; J trimming: 5 bases; junction bases outside the gene matches: 14. The CDR3 is made up of 18 amino acids. CDR1 is SGHVS, CDR2 FNYEAQ, per germline. The sequenced CDR3 bases are TGTGCCAGCAGCTTAGCCTGGGATGACAGCGGGGGAAGGGAGACC. Translated, it gives CASSLAWDDSGGRET. The entire CDR3 is CASSLAWDDSGGRETQYF.

There are a few counts of this clone. The read stops 3 residues short of the end of the CDR3; the missing end is completed from the germline J gene. V usage is TRBV5-1 and J usage is TRBJ2-1; a weak D match, TRBD1 (6 bases). V was cut by 0 bases and J by 6 bases, with 10 bases left in between. Germline CDR1 is SGHRS and CDR2 is YFSETQ. The CDR3 extends over 14 amino acids. CDR3 DNA (partial): TGCGCCAGCAGCTTGGCCGGACAGCTCAATGAG. This translates into CASSLAGQLNE. The whole CDR3 reads CASSLAGQLNEQFF.

This clone was counted ten times or more. The read ends 3 residues before the CDR3 terminus; that terminus is restored from the germline J gene. The genes are TRBV13 and TRBJ2-7; 9 bases are shared with TRBD1. Germline values: CDR1 PRHDT, CDR2 FYEKMQ (reference sequence). This CDR3 is built from 15 residues. The V segment lost 4 bases and the J segment 6 bases; nucleotides outside the gene matches: 10. The part of the CDR3 DNA that was read is TGTGCCAGCAGCTATAAGGACAGGGGCCCCCTCGAG. It encodes CASSYKDRGPLE. The whole CDR3 protein reads CASSYKDRGPLEQYF.

This clone has a count of ten or more. Sequencing ends 3 residues short of the CDR3 end; the germline J gene provides the rest. The genes are TRBV5-1 and TRBJ2-5; unclear D gene. CDR1 is SGHRS, CDR2 YFSETQ, per germline. Trimming removed 1 base at V and 5 bases at J, with 15 bases between. This CDR3 has 15 residues. The sequenced CDR3 bases are TGCGCCAGCAGCTTGCAAGGGCCGATAGGGGAGACC. Translation: CASSLQGPIGET. The whole CDR3 region reads CASSLQGPIGETQYF.

This clone was observed at least ten times. Read sequence stops 3 residues before the CDR3 end, and the germline J gene provides the missing end. The gene calls are TRBV29-1 and TRBJ2-3, with 7 bases lining up with TRBD2. V shed 3 bases and J 4 bases; nucleotides not matched to a gene: 1. The CDR3 has 12 residues. Germline V gene lookup returns CDR1 SQVTM and CDR2 ANQGSEA. Incomplete CDR3 DNA: TGCAGCGTTGAGGCGGGGGCAGATACG. It is translated as CSVEAGADT. The full-length CDR3 reads as CSVEAGADTQYF.

This clone was detected ten times or more. Coverage ceases 3 residues before the CDR3 finishes, and the germline J gene fills in the end. The chain has TRBV7-2 and TRBJ1-3, with D hard to call. The CDR3 length is 13 residues. In germline, CDR1 is SGHTA, CDR2 FQGNSA. V was pared by 6 bases and J by 0 bases, with 6 bases between. The covered CDR3 bases are TGTGCCAGCAGAGATAGCTCTGGAAACACC. Protein sequence: CASRDSSGNT. The full CDR3 protein is CASRDSSGNTIYF.

This clone was detected many times. The read gets to within 3 residues of the CDR3 end, and the germline J gene fills in the rest. The gene calls are TRBV29-1 and TRBJ1-1, with 7 bases identical to TRBD1. The V gene's germline CDR1 is SQVTM and CDR2 ANQGSEA. V lost 7 bases, J lost 2 bases, and 7 bases stayed unmatched. This CDR3 spans 13 amino acids. CDR3 protein: CSAAGQRNTEAFF. CDR3 DNA (partial): TGCAGCGCCGCGGGACAGAGAAACACTGAA.

The DNA read from the CDR3 is TGTGCCATCTCCCGGACAGGAAGTTACGAG. Translation gives CAISRTGSYE. In full, the CDR3 is CAISRTGSYEQYF. The genes are TRBV2 and TRBJ2-7; the match to TRBD1 covers 7 bases. Sequencing ends 3 residues short of the CDR3 end; the germline J gene provides the rest. Germline CDR1 and CDR2: SNHLY and FYNNEI. There are 13 residues in the CDR3. Trimming cost V 10 bases and J 4 bases; bases outside gene matches: 10.

This clone was recorded many times. The CDR3 bases that were read are TGTGCCAGCAGCTTAGGGGGACAGAGCAAAGAGACC. Its translation is CASSLGGQSKET. The whole CDR3 sequence is CASSLGGQSKETQYF. The genes are TRBV7-9 and TRBJ2-5; TRBD1 matches 7 bases. The read comes to an end 3 residues before the CDR3 does, leaving the germline J gene to fill in the end. This CDR3 is built from 15 residues. Germline CDR1 is SEHNR and CDR2 is FQNEAQ (reference sequence). Germline trimming cut 1 base from V and 3 bases from J; bases unmatched to any gene: 5.

This clone was counted many times. The sample holds other DNA sequences that translate to the same CDR3. The sequenced part of the CDR3 DNA is TGTGCCAGCAGCCCCAACCCGGGGAACGAG. The encoded protein is CASSPNPGNE. Given in full, the CDR3 is CASSPNPGNEQYF. The chain couples TRBV11-3 to TRBJ2-7, with D possibly matching TRBD2 (5 bases). The read ends 3 residues early relative to the CDR3; the germline J gene fills the gap. This CDR3 is built from 13 residues. Per the germline V gene, CDR1 is SGHNT and CDR2 is YENEEA. V was cut by 5 bases and J by 5 bases, with 13 bases left in between. The whole variable domain, filled in from reference TRBV11-3 and TRBJ2-7, reads EAGVVQSPRYKIIEKKQPVAFWCNPISGHNTLYWYLQNLGQGPELLIRYENEEAVDDSQLPKDRFSAERLKGVDSTLKIQPAELGDSAVYLCASSPNPGNEQYFGPGTRLTVT.

This clone was counted between two and nine times. The junction does not match germline at one end; this may be a read error. The CDR3 goes on 3 residues after the read ends, and that part is filled in from the germline J gene. V is TRBV7-9 and J is TRBJ2-7; D is unclear. The CDR3 sequence is 12 residues long. The germline V gene encodes CDR1 SEHNR and CDR2 FQNEAQ (reference sequence). The CDR3 DNA, read in part, is TGTTCCAGCAGCATAAACTCATACGAG. It codes for CSSSINSYE. In full, the CDR3 reads CSSSINSYEQYF.

This clone was counted at least ten times. The read terminates 3 residues ahead of where the CDR3 ends, so the germline J gene completes it. The chain couples TRBV19 to TRBJ1-5, with D perhaps TRBD1 (5 bases). Germline CDR1 is LNHDA and CDR2 is SQIVND (reference sequence). The CDR3 is 13 residues long. Trimming stripped 9 bases from V and 0 bases from J, with 9 bases between. The DNA read from the CDR3 is TGTGCCAGCCAGACAGTTAGCAATCAGCCC. Translated: CASQTVSNQP. The full CDR3 sequence reads CASQTVSNQPQHF. Using reference TRBV19 and TRBJ1-5 for the parts outside the CDR3, the full variable domain is DGGITQSPKYLFRKEGQNVTLSCEQNLNHDAMYWYRQDPGQGLRLIYYSQIVNDFQKGDIAEGYSVSREKKESFPLTVTSAQKNPTAFYLCASQTVSNQPQHFGDGTRLSIL.

This clone was counted between two and nine times. Possible read error: a much larger clone is one base away. The read comes to an end 3 residues before the CDR3 does, leaving the germline J gene to fill in the end. The V call is TRBV6-1, the J call TRBJ2-3, with D possibly called TRBD1 or TRBD2 (6 bases each). Germline CDR1 and CDR2: MNHNS and SASEGT. The CDR3 consists of 15 residues. The covered CDR3 bases are TGTGCCAGCCGTGAGGGGGTGTGGGGGGCAGATACG. Translation: CASREGVWGADT. The CDR3, in full, reads CASREGVWGADTQYF.

The table lists this clone with many counts. Sequencing ends 3 residues short of the CDR3 end; the germline J gene provides the rest. This sequence joins TRBV10-3 and TRBJ2-7; a weak D match, TRBD1 (5 bases). CDR1 and CDR2 (germline): ENHRY, SYGVKD. The V and J ends lost 2 bases and 4 bases respectively, with 6 bases between them. This CDR3 is built from 12 residues. CDR3 sequence: CAISEAGYEQYF. The part of the CDR3 DNA that was read is TGTGCCATCAGTGAGGCAGGGTACGAG.

This clone was picked up many times. The read gets to within 3 residues of the CDR3 end, and the germline J gene fills in the rest. This chain uses TRBV6-1 with TRBJ2-5; 10 bases are a match to TRBD2. The V gene end was trimmed by 4 bases and the J gene end by 5 bases; junction bases not matched to a gene: 10. In germline, CDR1 is MNHNS, CDR2 SASEGT. The CDR3 covers 16 residues. The covered CDR3 bases are TGTGCCAGCAGTGGAGCCCCTAGCGGGGGTAGGGAGACC. Amino acids: CASSGAPSGGRET. The whole CDR3 reads CASSGAPSGGRETQYF.

This clone was seen at least ten times. The sequence runs out 3 residues before the end of the CDR3; the remainder is reconstructed from the germline J gene. The chain joins TRBV7-3 to TRBJ2-3; the D is unclear. Germline CDR1 reads SGHTA; CDR2 reads FQGTGA. CDR3 length: 12 amino acids. V was pared by 3 bases and J by 6 bases, with 7 bases between. This CDR3 is CASSFPTDTQYF. The CDR3 DNA, read in part, is TGTGCCAGCAGCTTCCCGACTGATACG.

The table lists this clone with many counts. Read data end 3 residues before the CDR3 end; the end is taken from the germline J gene. The rearrangement joins TRBV20-1 to TRBJ2-7, with D perhaps matching TRBD1 (6 bases). The CDR3 is made up of 13 amino acids. CDR1 is DFQATT, CDR2 SNEGSKA, per germline (reference sequence). The V end was cut by 4 bases, the J end by 3 bases, with 13 bases between. The CDR3 loop is CSAKGDTDYEQYF. The sequenced CDR3 bases are TGCAGTGCTAAGGGGGACACCGACTACGAG.

In its sample, this clone was seen many times. The read halts 3 residues ahead of the CDR3 end, with the missing end drawn from the germline J gene. The genes are TRBV7-3 and TRBJ1-2, with 9 nucleotides matching TRBD1. Germline loops: CDR1 SGHTA, CDR2 FQGTGA. CDR3 size: 15 residues. With V trimmed by 3 bases and J by 2 bases, 4 bases remained unmatched. Incomplete CDR3 DNA: TGTGCCAGCAGCTTGGGGACAGGGCTAAACTATGGC. It specifies CASSLGTGLNYG. The whole CDR3 reads CASSLGTGLNYGYTF.

This clone has ten or more counts. The CDR3 loop is CASSLLWDTSYGYTF. The CDR3 bases that were read are TGTGCCAGCAGCTTACTTTGGGACACCTCTTATGGC. This chain links TRBV7-2 with TRBJ1-2; maybe TRBD1 (6 bases). The sequenced fragment ends 3 residues before the CDR3 boundary, so the rest is inferred from the germline J gene. Looked up from germline, CDR1 is SGHTA and CDR2 is FQGNSA. The CDR3 spans 15 residues. V lost 2 bases, J lost 5 bases, and 15 bases lay in between.

This clone was counted a few times. The read ends 3 residues before the CDR3 terminus; that terminus is restored from the germline J gene. The chain joins TRBV7-2 to TRBJ2-3; D not resolved. CDR1 and CDR2 from the germline V gene are SGHTA and FQGNSA. The CDR3 spans 15 residues. The covered CDR3 bases are TGTGCCAGCAGCTTAGCGCTCGGAGCGAATCAGCCG. Protein product: CASSLALGANQP. The full CDR3 protein reads CASSLALGANQPQYF.

This clone was seen at least ten times. The CDR3 extends 3 residues past the end of the read, so its final part is completed from the germline J gene. This chain connects TRBV29-1 to TRBJ2-7; 7 nucleotides align to TRBD1. Germline CDR1 and CDR2: SQVTM and ANQGSEA. Unmatched junction bases numbered 12, after V lost 5 bases and J lost 2 bases. The CDR3 length is 15 residues. CDR3 bases read: TGCAGCGTTTCCTACAGGGGAGCTGGGCCCTACGAG. It codes for CSVSYRGAGPYE. The full-length CDR3 reads as CSVSYRGAGPYEQYF.

At least ten counts were recorded for this clone. The CDR3 goes on 3 residues after the read ends, and that part is filled in from the germline J gene. The rearrangement uses TRBV20-1 and TRBJ1-6; 8 nucleotides align to TRBD1. Germline V gives CDR1 DFQATT, CDR2 SNEGSKA (reference sequence). V shed 3 bases and J 7 bases; nucleotides not matched to a gene: 11. The CDR3 loop spans 16 amino acids. CDR3 protein: CSASPPNRGENSPLHF. CDR3 bases read: TGCAGTGCTAGTCCTCCAAACAGGGGGGAGAATTCACCC.

Ten or more counts support this clone. Read sequence stops 3 residues before the CDR3 end, and the germline J gene provides the missing end. The chain carries TRBV20-1 and TRBJ2-5, with 15 nucleotides matching TRBD2. The CDR3 loop spans 14 amino acids. Germline CDR1 and CDR2: DFQATT and SNEGSKA (reference sequence). Losses at the gene ends were 6 bases for V and 4 bases for J; bases not matched to a gene: 3. The CDR3 reads CSAKGLAGGETQYF. The DNA read from the CDR3 is TGCAGTGCGAAGGGACTAGCGGGGGGAGAGACC.

Ten or more counts support this clone. The CDR3 end falls 3 residues outside the read, so it is completed with the germline J gene. The chain links TRBV20-1 to TRBJ2-3; 13 bases fit TRBD2. The germline CDR1 and CDR2 sequences are DFQATT and SNEGSKA (reference sequence). The CDR3 loop spans 14 amino acids. The CDR3 here is CTGTSGTFTDTQYF. Partial CDR3 DNA: TGCACAGGGACTAGCGGGACTTTCACAGATACG.